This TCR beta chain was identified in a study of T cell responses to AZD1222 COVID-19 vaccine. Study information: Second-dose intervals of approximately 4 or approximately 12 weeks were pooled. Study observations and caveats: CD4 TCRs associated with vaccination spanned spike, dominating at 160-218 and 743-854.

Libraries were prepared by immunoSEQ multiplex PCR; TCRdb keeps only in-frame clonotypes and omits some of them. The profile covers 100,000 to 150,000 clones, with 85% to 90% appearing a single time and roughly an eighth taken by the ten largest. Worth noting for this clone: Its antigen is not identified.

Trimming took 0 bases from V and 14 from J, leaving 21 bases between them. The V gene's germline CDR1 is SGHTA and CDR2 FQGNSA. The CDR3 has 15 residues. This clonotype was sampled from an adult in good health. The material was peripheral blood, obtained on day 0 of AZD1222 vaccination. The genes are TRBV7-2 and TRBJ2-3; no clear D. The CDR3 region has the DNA TGTGCCAGCAGCTTAGCGGGAAGAGGCCTAGTTAATTCGTATTTT. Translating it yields CASSLAGRGLVNSYF.